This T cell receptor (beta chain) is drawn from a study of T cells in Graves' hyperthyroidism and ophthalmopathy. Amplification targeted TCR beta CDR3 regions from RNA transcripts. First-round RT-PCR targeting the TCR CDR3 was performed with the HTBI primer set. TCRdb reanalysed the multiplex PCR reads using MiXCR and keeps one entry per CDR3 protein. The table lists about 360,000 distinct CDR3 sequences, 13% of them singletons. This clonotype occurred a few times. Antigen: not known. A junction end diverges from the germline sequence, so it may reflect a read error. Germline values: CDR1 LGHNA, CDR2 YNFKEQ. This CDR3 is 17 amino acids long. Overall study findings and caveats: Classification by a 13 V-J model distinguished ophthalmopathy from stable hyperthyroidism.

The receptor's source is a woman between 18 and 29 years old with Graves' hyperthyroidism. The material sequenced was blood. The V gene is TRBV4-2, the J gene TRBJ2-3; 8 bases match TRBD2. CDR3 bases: TGTGCCAGCAGTCAAGATGACAGCGGGAGTTCTGGATATACGCAGTATTTT. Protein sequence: CASSQDDSGSSGYTQYF.